Presented here are 30 T cell receptor beta chains from one specimen sequenced in a study of spatial heterogeneity in lung cancer. TCRdb itself ran the 5' RACE reads through MiXCR, one entry per CDR3 protein. In the table there are approximately 11,000 distinct CDR3 sequences, around 3.7% of which are singletons. Described time point: sample taken at primary tumor resection. In each case, whole RNA from tumor, nontumor lung or frozen PBMC was sequenced unsorted. The sequenced sample was normal lung tissue next to the tumor, obtained at surgery. These receptors were collected from a male donor with early-stage non-small cell lung cancer.

In its sample, this clonotype is medium-sized. The chain has TRBV5-1 and TRBJ1-5, with D unclear. With 2 bases removed from V and 2 bases from J, the gap between germline ends came to 5 bases. The CDR3 covers 13 residues. The germline V gene encodes CDR1 SGHRS and CDR2 YFSETQ. CDR3 sequence: CASSFEGNQPQHF. The DNA for the CDR3 is TGCGCCAGCAGCTTTGAGGGCAATCAGCCCCAGCATTTT.

The table lists this clonotype with many counts. This chain links TRBV20-1 with TRBJ2-5; 10 bases match TRBD2. This CDR3 contains 13 residues. J gave up 2 bases and V 4 bases, and 1 base lay outside the gene matches. Germline CDR1 is DFQATT and CDR2 is SNEGSKA (reference sequence). The CDR3 region is CSAKAGGQETQYF. The CDR3 DNA reads as TGCAGTGCTAAAGCGGGAGGGCAAGAGACCCAGTACTTC.

This clonotype was picked up many times. This chain connects TRBV9 to TRBJ2-3; TRBD2 agrees at 7 bases. The junction had 8 bases not matched to a gene; V was cut back by 4 bases and J by 0 bases. The CDR3 length is 16 residues. The V gene's germline CDR1 is SGDLS and CDR2 YYNGEE. CDR3 sequence reads: CASSIIAGSSTDTQYF. In DNA, the CDR3 is TGTGCCAGCAGCATAATAGCGGGTTCTAGCACAGATACGCAGTATTTT.

There are many counts of this clonotype. The chain is built from TRBV4-2 and TRBJ1-2, with D possibly being TRBD1 (5 bases). The CDR3 loop spans 13 amino acids. V lost 8 bases, J lost 4 bases, and 14 bases lay in between. Germline V gives CDR1 LGHNA, CDR2 YNFKEQ. CDR3 nucleotide sequence: TGTGCCAGCGGACAAAATCAACGCTATGGCTACACCTTC. Translated: CASGQNQRYGYTF.

This clonotype counts as medium-sized. The chain is built from TRBV20-1 and TRBJ2-1; TRBD2 agrees at 14 bases. Losses at the gene ends were 5 bases for V and 7 bases for J; bases not matched to a gene: 7. In germline, CDR1 is DFQATT, CDR2 SNEGSKA (reference sequence). The CDR3 has 15 amino acids. In nucleotides, the CDR3 is TGCAGTGCTCTCAGACTAGCGGGAGGGCCAAATGAGCAGTTCTTC. Residues: CSALRLAGGPNEQFF.

The sample holds many counts of this clonotype. DNA for the CDR3: TGCAGCGTGGCTTCTAGCTCCCGTCAGGCCGATACGCAGTATTTT. It encodes CSVASSSRQADTQYF. The rearrangement joins TRBV29-1 to TRBJ2-3; D possibly corresponds to TRBD2 (5 bases). The germline V gene encodes CDR1 SQVTM and CDR2 ANQGSEA. The CDR3 sequence is 15 residues long. V gave up 6 bases and J gave up 6 bases, with 22 bases separating them.

This clonotype was picked up a small number of times. CDR3 nucleotide sequence: TGTGCCAGCAGCTTAAGTTCCTACGAGCAGTACTTC. It translates to CASSLSSYEQYF. The chain uses TRBV5-6 and TRBJ2-7; D not certain. This CDR3 is 12 amino acids long. V shed 2 bases and J shed 1 base, with 4 bases lying between them. Per the germline V gene, CDR1 is SGHDT and CDR2 is YYEEEE.

This clonotype was picked up many times. The rearrangement joins TRBV15 to TRBJ2-2; D unresolved. Germline values: CDR1 LNHNV, CDR2 YYDKDF (reference sequence). The length of the CDR3 is 18 residues. Trimming took 1 base from V and 3 from J, leaving 18 bases between them. CDR3 coding DNA: TGTGCCACCAGCAGAGGAGGAATGGATGTCATGGACACCGGGGAGCTGTTTTTT. This codes for CATSRGGMDVMDTGELFF.

This clonotype was detected many times. This sequence joins TRBV27 and TRBJ1-5; 7 positions agree with TRBD1. V was clipped by 0 bases and J by 2 bases; unmatched bases: 1. From germline, CDR1 is MNHEY and CDR2 SMNVEV (reference sequence). The CDR3 consists of 15 residues. CDR3: CASSLSGGGNQPQHF. For the CDR3, the DNA is TGTGCCAGCAGTTTATCAGGGGGCGGCAATCAGCCCCAGCATTTT.

By frequency in the sample, this clonotype is medium-sized. The J gene is TRBJ2-7, the V gene TRBV12-3 or TRBV12-4; 7 positions match TRBD1. The V gene end was trimmed by 5 bases and the J gene end by 6 bases; junction bases not matched to a gene: 4. CDR3 size: 12 residues. CDR3 sequence: CASSRQGREQYF. CDR3 sequence (DNA): TGTGCCAGCAGTAGACAGGGACGCGAGCAGTACTTC.

This clonotype was counted many times. The V call is TRBV12-3 or TRBV12-4, the J call TRBJ2-7, with 7 bases identical to TRBD1. The V segment lost 6 bases and the J segment 7 bases; nucleotides outside the gene matches: 15. The CDR3 covers 15 residues. The CDR3 region has the DNA TGTGCCAGCAGCAAAGAAGGGGGCGGAACCTTGGAGCAGTACTTC. This gives the protein CASSKEGGGTLEQYF.

This clonotype has at least ten counts. The chain has TRBV6-6 and TRBJ1-5, with D possibly TRBD1 on 6 matching bases. Germline CDR1 and CDR2: MNHNY and SVGAGI (reference sequence). Trimming took 6 bases from V and 2 from J, leaving 8 bases between them. This CDR3 region has 13 residues. CDR3 DNA sequence: TGTGCCAGCAGCGGACAGCGCAATCAGCCCCAGCATTTT. Protein sequence: CASSGQRNQPQHF.

This clonotype was detected many times. This chain connects TRBV7-9 to TRBJ1-1; D gene uncertain. Trimming cost V 1 base and J 4 bases, with 10 bases left between them. CDR3 size: 14 residues. The V gene's germline CDR1 is SEHNR and CDR2 FQNEAQ (reference sequence). Here the CDR3 reads CASSLVGVSTEAFF. The CDR3, as DNA: TGTGCCAGCAGCTTAGTCGGGGTGTCCACTGAAGCTTTCTTT.

This clonotype was observed many times. Germline and junction disagree at one end, which may indicate a read error. The chain combines TRBV7-7 with TRBJ2-3; D is perhaps TRBD1 (5 bases). Germline V gives CDR1 SSHAT, CDR2 FNYEAQ (reference sequence). The CDR3 is made up of 15 amino acids. CDR3 coding DNA: TGTGCTAGCAGCTTAGGGGCAGCCTACACAGATACGCAGTATTTT. Encoded protein: CASSLGAAYTDTQYF.

This clonotype has ten or more counts. The rearrangement uses TRBV25-1 and TRBJ1-6; possibly TRBD1 for D (6 bases). CDR1 MGHDK and CDR2 SYGVNS come from the germline V gene. Trimming cost V 6 bases and J 8 bases, with 14 bases left between them. The CDR3 spans 14 residues. Here the CDR3 reads CASREQGGYSPLHF. The DNA of the CDR3 is TGTGCCAGCAGGGAACAGGGAGGGTATTCACCCCTCCACTTT.

This clonotype was detected many times. The rearrangement uses TRBV2 and TRBJ2-3, with 12 positions matching TRBD2. V shed 3 bases, J shed 4 bases, and the junction held 8 bases outside the gene matches. Germline CDR1 is SNHLY and CDR2 is FYNNEI. CDR3 length: 17 residues. CDR3 region: CASSESSGRAPADTQYF. The CDR3 bases are TGTGCCAGCAGTGAGTCTAGCGGGAGGGCGCCTGCAGATACGCAGTATTTT.

This chain links TRBV5-4 with TRBJ2-7; 9 bases are shared with TRBD2. V was pared by 3 bases and J by 5 bases, with 15 bases of the junction left unmatched. Germline CDR1 and CDR2: SGHNT and YYREEE (reference sequence). This CDR3 has 17 amino acids. The CDR3 region is CASSSGFGSGSLNEQYF. CDR3 coding DNA: TGTGCCAGCAGCTCTGGTTTTGGTAGCGGGAGTCTCAACGAGCAGTACTTC.

This clonotype was recorded many times. The chain uses TRBV20-1 and TRBJ1-1; a possible D gene is TRBD1 (5 bases). Per germline, CDR1 DFQATT and CDR2 SNEGSKA (reference sequence). The CDR3 contains 14 residues. CDR3 amino acids: CRVGTDLWNTEAFF. In DNA form, the CDR3 reads TGCAGAGTCGGGACCGACCTTTGGAACACTGAAGCTTTCTTT.

This clonotype was recorded at least ten times. The genes are TRBV28 and TRBJ1-2; 10 bases fit TRBD1. The CDR3 extends over 14 amino acids. The J segment lost 2 bases and the V segment lost 11 bases, leaving 8 bases of the junction unmatched. Germline CDR1 is MDHEN and CDR2 is SYDVKM. This CDR3 is CACEPGQGNYGYTF. The CDR3 DNA sequence: TGTGCCTGCGAACCGGGACAGGGGAACTATGGCTACACCTTC.

By sample fraction, this clonotype is medium-sized. The chain recombines TRBV9 with TRBJ2-5; the D is unclear. Germline CDR1 reads SGDLS; CDR2 reads YYNGEE. This CDR3 contains 13 residues. V was cut by 4 bases and J by 3 bases, with 10 bases left in between. The CDR3 DNA sequence: TGTGCCAGCAGCCGAACACAAAAAGAGACCCAGTACTTC. Translation gives CASSRTQKETQYF.

This clonotype was seen at least ten times. The chain is built from TRBV15 and TRBJ2-1, with D possibly being TRBD1 (5 bases). The CDR3 is 14 residues long. The germline V gene has CDR1 LNHNV and CDR2 YYDKDF (reference sequence). V was pared by 3 bases and J by 0 bases, with 6 bases between. The CDR3 loop reads CATSSDSSYNEQFF. DNA for the CDR3: TGTGCCACCAGCAGCGACAGCTCCTACAATGAGCAGTTCTTC. Full variable domain (rest looked up from reference TRBV15 and TRBJ2-1): DAMVIQNPRYQVTQFGKPVTLSCSQTLNHNVMYWYQQKSSQAPKLLFHYYDKDFNNEADTPDNFQSRRPNTSFCFLDIRSPGLGDTAMYLCATSSDSSYNEQFFGPGTRLTVL.

Ten or more counts support this clonotype. The chain joins TRBV12-3 or TRBV12-4 to TRBJ1-5; a possible D gene is TRBD1 (6 bases). The CDR3 consists of 14 residues. Trimming pared 6 bases from V and 5 bases from J, leaving 14 bases between. The CDR3: CASSQTGIDQPQHF. The DNA of the CDR3 is TGTGCCAGCAGCCAGACAGGAATAGATCAGCCCCAGCATTTT.

The sample holds many counts of this clonotype. The chain employs TRBV12-3 or TRBV12-4 and TRBJ2-7; D is undetermined. Trimming removed 3 bases at V and 6 bases at J, with 12 bases between. The CDR3 has 13 amino acids. CDR3: CASSFRHLSEQYF. The CDR3 DNA reads TGTGCCAGCAGTTTTCGCCACCTTAGCGAGCAGTACTTC.

This clonotype qualifies as medium-sized. This chain joins TRBV6-5 and TRBJ1-6; D unclear. CDR1 is MNHEY and CDR2 is SVGAGI in the germline V gene. The CDR3 is 13 amino acids. Trimming left V 7 bases short and J 4 bases short, with 8 bases between. The CDR3 here is CASKKWYNSPLHF. DNA of the CDR3: TGTGCCAGCAAAAAATGGTATAATTCACCCCTCCACTTT.

In this sample, this clonotype turned up many times. The rearrangement joins TRBV4-1 to TRBJ2-1; TRBD1 or TRBD2 may be the D gene (5 bases each). CDR3 length equals 15 residues. Per germline, CDR1 MGHRA and CDR2 YSYEKL. V lost 0 bases to trimming and J lost 5 bases, with 11 bases between them. CDR3 protein: CASSQEVGTNNEQFF. Here the CDR3 DNA reads TGCGCCAGCAGCCAAGAGGTTGGGACCAACAATGAGCAGTTCTTC.

J is TRBJ1-5 and V is TRBV30; maybe TRBD1 (5 bases). This CDR3 comprises 15 residues. Trimming removed 0 bases from V and 2 bases from J, with 11 bases in between. CDR1 is GTSNPN and CDR2 is SVGIG in the germline V gene (reference sequence). The CDR3 nucleotides read TGTGCCTGGAGTGTATTGTGGGGGGGCAATCAGCCCCAGCATTTT. It specifies CAWSVLWGGNQPQHF.

This clonotype has at least ten counts. The chain employs TRBV7-9 and TRBJ2-1; no reliable D call. Looked up from germline, CDR1 is SEHNR and CDR2 is FQNEAQ (reference sequence). The CDR3 totals 13 residues. Trimming left V 1 base short and J 7 bases short, with 8 bases between. CDR3 amino acids: CASSLGAENEQFF. The CDR3 DNA is TGTGCCAGCAGCTTAGGTGCAGAGAATGAGCAGTTCTTC.

This clonotype is medium-sized (0.01 to 0.1%) within its sample. This chain links TRBV28 with TRBJ1-1; no clear D gene. V was shortened by 2 bases and J by 0 bases, with 10 bases between the two germline ends. Per germline, CDR1 MDHEN and CDR2 SYDVKM. CDR3 length: 15 amino acids. DNA of the CDR3: TGTGCCAGCAGTTTAGAGCACGAGTTGAACACTGAAGCTTTCTTT. Amino acid sequence: CASSLEHELNTEAFF.

This sequence joins TRBV6-2 or TRBV6-3 and TRBJ2-2; 10 bases align to TRBD2. Losses at the gene ends were 7 bases for V and 6 bases for J; bases not matched to a gene: 11. This CDR3 spans 16 amino acids. Germline assignment: CDR1 MNHEY and CDR2 SVGEGT. CDR3 amino acids: CASKRGLAGAAGELFF. The CDR3 region has the DNA TGTGCCAGCAAGAGGGGGCTAGCGGGAGCCGCCGGGGAGCTGTTTTTT.

This clonotype has a count of ten or more. This chain links TRBV7-2 with TRBJ2-3; no clear D gene. Trimming removed 2 bases from V and 5 bases from J, with 2 bases in between. CDR1 and CDR2 (germline): SGHTA, FQGNSA. This CDR3 has 11 amino acids. The CDR3 DNA reads TGTGCCAGCAGCTTAAAAGATACGCAGTATTTT. The encoded protein is CASSLKDTQYF. The whole variable domain, filled in from reference TRBV7-2 and TRBJ2-3, reads GAGVSQSPSNKVTEKGKDVELRCDPISGHTALYWYRQSLGQGLEFLIYFQGNSAPDKSGLPSDRFSAERTGGSVSTLTIQRTQQEDSAVYLCASSLKDTQYFGPGTRLTVL.